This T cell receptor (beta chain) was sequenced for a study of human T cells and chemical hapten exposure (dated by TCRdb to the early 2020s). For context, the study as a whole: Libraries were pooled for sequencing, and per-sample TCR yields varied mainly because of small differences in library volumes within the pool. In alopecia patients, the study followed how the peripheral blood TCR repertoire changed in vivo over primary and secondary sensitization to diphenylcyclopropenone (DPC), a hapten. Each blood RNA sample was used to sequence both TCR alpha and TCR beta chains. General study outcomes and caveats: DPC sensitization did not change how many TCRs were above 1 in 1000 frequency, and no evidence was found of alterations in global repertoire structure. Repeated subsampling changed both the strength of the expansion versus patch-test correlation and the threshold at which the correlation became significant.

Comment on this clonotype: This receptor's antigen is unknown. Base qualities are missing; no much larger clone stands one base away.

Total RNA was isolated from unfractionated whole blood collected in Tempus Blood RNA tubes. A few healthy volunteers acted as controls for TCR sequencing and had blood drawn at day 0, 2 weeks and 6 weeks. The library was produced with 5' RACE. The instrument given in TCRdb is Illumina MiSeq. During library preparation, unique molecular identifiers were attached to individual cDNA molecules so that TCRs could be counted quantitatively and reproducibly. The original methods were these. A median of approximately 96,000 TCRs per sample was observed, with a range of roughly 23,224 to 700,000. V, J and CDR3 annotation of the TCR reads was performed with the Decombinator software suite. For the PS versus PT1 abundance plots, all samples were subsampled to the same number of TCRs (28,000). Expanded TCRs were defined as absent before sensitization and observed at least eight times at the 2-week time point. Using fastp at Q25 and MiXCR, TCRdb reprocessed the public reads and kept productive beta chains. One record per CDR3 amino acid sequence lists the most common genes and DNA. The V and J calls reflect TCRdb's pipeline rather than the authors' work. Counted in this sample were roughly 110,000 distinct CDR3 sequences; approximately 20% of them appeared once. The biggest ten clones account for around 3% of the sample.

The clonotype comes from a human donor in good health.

The nucleotide sequence is given as TGTGCCAGCACCCCCGGGAGGCCCGGGGATCAGCCCCAGCATTTT. The translation is CASTPGRPGDQPQHF. The V and J genes are TRBV5-5 and TRBJ1-5; the D gene cannot be resolved reliably. The CDR3 runs 15 amino acids, cysteine and phenylalanine included. The only DNA kept is the CDR3, 45 bases in frame from the first base. CDR1 SGHKS and CDR2 YYEKEE were looked up in the germline V gene (reference sequence). Trimming takes 6 bases from V and 5 bases from J, and the germline ends sit 18 bases apart.